This record looks at one TCR beta chain sequence and its context. The table came from immunoSEQ multiplex PCR; TCRdb's copy has only in-frame clones and leaves some out. The table shows 70,000 to 95,000 clones, with about 88% occurring only once. This entry comes from a study of T cell changes during pregnancy in multiple sclerosis. The receptor's source is a female donor with multiple sclerosis, enrolled in a pregnancy study. This specimen consisted of peripheral blood, obtained before pregnancy.

CDR3 coding DNA: TGTGCCAGCAGCTGGACAGGAGGTTCTTACGGGTCGGCTTTCTTT. This encodes CASSWTGGSYGSAFF. The chain combines TRBV6-1 with TRBJ1-1, with 7 nucleotides matching TRBD1. CDR3 length: 15 residues. Trimming at V came to 6 bases and at J to 11 bases, leaving 18 bases not matched to a gene. Germline V gene data show CDR1 as MNHNS and CDR2 as SASEGT.